This T cell receptor (beta chain) appears in the sequencing data of a study of shared clonotypes between healthy human individuals. Background on the study: Three plates each covered CD4 naive and memory; CD8 naive two, CD8 memory one. Findings of the study overall: Large depth notwithstanding, sorted-subset sequencing proved incomplete by rarefaction.

Germline trimming cut 3 bases from V and 4 bases from J; bases unmatched to any gene: 4. The V gene's germline CDR1 is SQVTM and CDR2 ANQGSEA. The CDR3 has 14 amino acids. Assay used: immunoSEQ multiplex PCR; TCRdb lists only in-frame clones, some missing. The table lists roughly 1,500,000 clones, about 98.5% of them singletons. From CD4+ cells came CD45RA+ naive and CD45RA-negative memory subsets. Notes on this clone: Antigen unknown.

The sample was naive CD4+ T cells sorted from blood. Sample subset: CD45RA+ positively selected. This sequence originates from a young man in good health. The chain recombines TRBV29-1 with TRBJ2-2, with 8 bases that match TRBD1. The CDR3 region has the DNA TGCAGCGTTGACGAGACAGGGGCCACCGGGGAGCTGTTTTTT. Residues: CSVDETGATGELFF.